This T cell receptor (beta chain) was captured in a study of T cells in Graves' hyperthyroidism and ophthalmopathy. Whole-study context: The blood sample was taken at first diagnosis, before treatment began.

Any patient presenting with uncontrolled infection, other autoimmune disease, pregnancy or lactation was left out. RNA transcripts provided the source from which TCR beta CDR3 regions were amplified. The TCR CDR3 first-round RT-PCR relied on the HTBI primer set. TCRdb used MiXCR to reprocess the multiplex PCR reads, holding one entry per CDR3 protein. The table has roughly 800,000 distinct CDR3 sequences, around 39% seen once. This CDR3 comprises 16 residues. Trimming took off 6 bases at V and 4 bases at J, with 21 bases between the two ends. Germline assignment: CDR1 SGHTA and CDR2 FQGNSA. Sequenced: blood. V gene TRBV7-2 combines with J gene TRBJ1-1; TRBD1 might be the D (6 bases). The TCR comes from a man between 18 and 35 years old with Graves' hyperthyroidism. Here the CDR3 DNA reads TGTGCCAGCAGTCCGATAGGGGGGGCCGGGGGCACTGAAGCTTTCTTT. Translating it yields CASSPIGGAGGTEAFF. Using reference TRBV7-2 and TRBJ1-1 for the parts outside the CDR3, the full variable domain is GAGVSQSPSNKVTEKGKDVELRCDPISGHTALYWYRQSLGQGLEFLIYFQGNSAPDKSGLPSDRFSAERTGGSVSTLTIQRTQQEDSAVYLCASSPIGGAGGTEAFFGQGTRLTVV.